These 11 T cell receptor beta chains were sequenced from one sample in a study of cytomegalovirus exposure and HLA in healthy donors. Primers for the PCR totalled 60 Vbeta and 13 Jbeta. Profiling relied on immunoSEQ multiplex PCR, and the TCRdb table lists in-frame clones only, not all of them. This sample contains more than 95,000 clones. Sequencing was performed on PBMCs. Receptors were obtained from a middle-aged man in good health and CMV-seronegative.

The gene calls are TRBV11-2 and TRBJ1-5, with D hard to call. Per the germline V gene, CDR1 is SGHAT and CDR2 is FQNNGV. Trimming stripped 3 bases from V and 2 bases from J, with 8 bases between. The CDR3 length is 14 residues. CDR3 in DNA: TGTGCCAGCAGCTTCCCAATTCGCAATCAGCCCCAGCATTTT. Protein product: CASSFPIRNQPQHF.

The CDR3 DNA is TGCGCCAGCAGCCAAGGCCTAGCGGGCACAGATACGCAGTATTTT. Translated: CASSQGLAGTDTQYF. V gene TRBV4-3 combines with J gene TRBJ2-3, with TRBD2 matching over 7 bases. Germline loops: CDR1 LGHNA, CDR2 YSLEER. With 1 base clipped from V and 1 base from J, the junction kept 2 bases outside the gene matches. This CDR3 is built from 15 residues.

V gene TRBV14 combines with J gene TRBJ2-5; 7 nucleotides align to TRBD1. The CDR3 extends over 15 amino acids. V shed 5 bases, J shed 4 bases, and the junction held 10 bases outside the gene matches. CDR1 is SGHDN and CDR2 is FVKESK in the germline V gene. The CDR3 DNA reads TGTGCCAGCAGCGCCTGGGACAGAGGGAGAGAGACCCAGTACTTC. This codes for CASSAWDRGRETQYF.

CDR3 nucleotide sequence: TGTGCCACCAGCAGAGCACCGGGTCGGAGGACGGAGCAGTTCTTC. This translates into CATSRAPGRRTEQFF. J is TRBJ2-1 and V is TRBV15; a weak D match, TRBD2 (5 bases). Trimming cost V 1 base and J 10 bases, with 17 bases left between them. This CDR3 is built from 15 residues. In germline, CDR1 is LNHNV, CDR2 YYDKDF (reference sequence).

The chain links TRBV7-5 to TRBJ2-7; whether TRBD1, the table's D call, matches the DNA was not checked. TRBV7-5 is deemed a pseudogene. This CDR3 has 19 amino acids. The CDR3 DNA sequence: TGTGCCAGAAGCCACCCCACCTCATTATACAGGGTAAACCCTCTCGAGCAGTACTTC. It specifies CARSHPTSLYRVNPLEQYF.

The V and J genes are TRBV5-6 and TRBJ2-5; TRBD2 agrees at 8 bases. This CDR3 comprises 13 residues. V trimming: 4 bases; J trimming: 8 bases; junction bases outside the gene matches: 7. The germline gives CDR1 SGHDT, CDR2 YYEEEE. The CDR3 DNA follows: TGTGCCAGCAGCCTCAAAGCGGGAGTCACCCAGTACTTC. Its protein product is CASSLKAGVTQYF.

The J gene is TRBJ1-1, the V gene TRBV30; D unresolved. Germline-derived CDR1 and CDR2 are GTSNPN and SVGIG (reference sequence). The CDR3 is made up of 14 amino acids. V lost 1 base and J lost 2, with 11 bases in between. CDR3 sequence (DNA): TGTGCCTGGAGTGGAATCTCAACAAACACTGAAGCTTTCTTT. It specifies CAWSGISTNTEAFF.

V is TRBV9 and J is TRBJ2-1; D not resolved. The CDR3 has 17 amino acids. V was clipped by 3 bases and J by 0 bases, with 16 bases between them. Germline CDR1 reads SGDLS; CDR2 reads YYNGEE. In DNA, the CDR3 is TGTGCCAGCAGCGCAAGACTGGCGGAAAGCTCCTACAATGAGCAGTTCTTC. Amino acid sequence: CASSARLAESSYNEQFF.

This chain links TRBV27 with TRBJ2-5; 7 bases align to TRBD2. This CDR3 spans 14 amino acids. J lost 4 bases, V lost 2 bases, and 4 bases had no gene match. Germline V gene data show CDR1 as MNHEY and CDR2 as SMNVEV (reference sequence). The CDR3 protein is CASSLGGRGETQYF. Here the CDR3 DNA reads TGTGCCAGCAGTTTAGGCGGGAGAGGAGAGACCCAGTACTTC.

The chain joins TRBV9 to TRBJ2-7; TRBD1 is a possible D gene (6 bases). In germline, CDR1 is SGDLS, CDR2 YYNGEE. V lost 0 bases and J 2 bases, leaving 12 bases between the germline ends. This CDR3 region has 15 residues. The CDR3 region has the DNA TGTGCCAGCAGCGTAGACTGGCAGGGGACCTACGAGCAGTACTTC. Amino acid sequence: CASSVDWQGTYEQYF.

The rearrangement links TRBV7-9 to TRBJ1-1; perhaps TRBD1 as D (5 bases). The V end lost 3 bases, the J end lost 5 bases, and 16 bases lay between the germline ends. From germline, CDR1 is SEHNR and CDR2 FQNEAQ (reference sequence). The CDR3 covers 15 residues. The CDR3 DNA sequence: TGTGCCAGCAGCTTCTCCGGCGGGAGGGGAACTGAAGCTTTCTTT. Its protein is CASSFSGGRGTEAFF. Together with reference TRBV7-9 and TRBJ1-1, the CDR3 gives the full variable domain: DTGVSQNPRHKITKRGQNVTFRCDPISEHNRLYWYRQTLGQGPEFLTYFQNEAQLEKSRLLSDRFSAERPKGSFSTLEIQRTEQGDSAMYLCASSFSGGRGTEAFFGQGTRLTVV.